This passage covers 18 T cell receptor beta chains from one sample sequenced in a study of beta chain features in type 1 diabetes. The sequenced template was cDNA made from the entire isolated RNA. The table came from immunoSEQ multiplex PCR; TCRdb's copy has only in-frame clones and leaves some out. The sample carries roughly 610,000 clones, about 16% recorded once. The sequencing input was naive CD4+ T cells from blood. Every receptor here comes from a man between 18 and 29 years old in good health.

The CDR3 DNA is TGCGCCAGCAGCCAAGATCACCGAAAGGGGGCCGTTTCAAGAAACACCATATATTTT. This codes for CASSQDHRKGAVSRNTIYF. V gene TRBV4-3 combines with J gene TRBJ1-3; the match to TRBD1 covers 7 bases. V lost 0 bases, J lost 5 bases, and 16 bases stayed unmatched. The germline V gene encodes CDR1 LGHNA and CDR2 YSLEER. This CDR3 has 19 residues.

The genes are TRBV6-5 and TRBJ1-1; D is undetermined. The CDR3 sequence is 13 residues long. Per the germline V gene, CDR1 is MNHEY and CDR2 is SVGAGI. V lost 0 bases and J 8 bases, leaving 10 bases between the germline ends. The CDR3 is CASSYSRLSEAFF. The CDR3 DNA is TGTGCCAGCAGTTACTCGCGACTCTCAGAAGCTTTCTTT.

There are a few counts of this clone. The chain links TRBV18 to TRBJ2-7, with D possibly being TRBD2 (5 bases). This CDR3 contains 14 residues. Trimming pared 3 bases from V and 1 base from J, leaving 10 bases between. Per germline, CDR1 KGHSH and CDR2 LQKENI. The CDR3, as DNA: TGTGCCAGCTCACCGCGGGTTGCGTCCTACGAGCAGTACTTC. Translated, it gives CASSPRVASYEQYF.

The chain's CDR3 is CASETLGFNEQFF. The CDR3 DNA is TGTGCCAGCGAGACTTTAGGGTTCAATGAGCAGTTCTTC. The rearrangement uses TRBV2 and TRBJ2-1; D is unclear. Trimming stripped 8 bases from V and 6 bases from J, with 14 bases between. The CDR3 spans 13 residues. Germline CDR1 is SNHLY and CDR2 is FYNNEI.

The chain uses TRBV9 and TRBJ2-7; D is unresolved. Germline V gene lookup returns CDR1 SGDLS and CDR2 YYNGEE. The CDR3 sequence is 13 residues long. V was clipped by 3 bases and J by 3 bases, with 10 bases between them. As DNA, the CDR3 is TGTGCCAGCAGCGAGTCAGGAATCTACGAGCAGTACTTC. This translates into CASSESGIYEQYF. The full variable domain, its missing parts supplied by reference TRBV9 and TRBJ2-7, is DSGVTQTPKHLITATGQRVTLRCSPRSGDLSVYWYQQSLDQGLQFLIQYYNGEERAKGNILERFSAQQFPDLHSELNLSSLELGDSALYFCASSESGIYEQYFGPGTRLTVT.

The gene calls are TRBV28 and TRBJ2-1, with D unclear. Trimming cost V 1 base and J 8 bases, with 15 bases left between them. The CDR3 contains 15 residues. Per the germline V gene, CDR1 is MDHEN and CDR2 is SYDVKM. Here the CDR3 DNA reads TGTGCCAGCAGTTTATTAGGGCGGTTTGAGGATGAGCAGTTCTTC. It is translated as CASSLLGRFEDEQFF.

Only a few counts were recorded for this clone. This sequence joins TRBV28 and TRBJ2-5; 7 bases agree with TRBD1. There are 15 residues in the CDR3. Germline V lookup: CDR1 MDHEN, CDR2 SYDVKM. After removal of 5 bases from V and 3 bases from J, the junction contained 9 bases not matched to a gene. As DNA, the CDR3 is TGTGCCAGCAGTACTGGGACAGTCGGCAAAGAGACCCAGTACTTC. Translated, it gives CASSTGTVGKETQYF.

The rearrangement joins TRBV19 to TRBJ2-2; TRBD2 is a possible D gene (5 bases). The V end was cut by 4 bases, the J end by 2 bases, with 14 bases between. This CDR3 spans 16 amino acids. CDR1 is LNHDA, CDR2 SQIVND, per germline (reference sequence). CDR3 region: CASSKLVEVNTGELFF. CDR3 sequence (DNA): TGTGCCAGTAGTAAATTGGTGGAGGTAAACACCGGGGAGCTGTTTTTT.

This clone has just a few counts. This chain connects TRBV5-1 to TRBJ2-1, with TRBD1 identical over 10 bases. V shed 3 bases, J shed 9 bases, and the junction held 6 bases outside the gene matches. The CDR3 spans 14 residues. Germline CDR1 and CDR2: SGHRS and YFSETQ. Written as DNA, the CDR3 is TGCGCCAGCAGCTGGGGACAGGGGATCGGTGAGCAGTTCTTC. Amino acids: CASSWGQGIGEQFF.

This chain joins TRBV5-1 and TRBJ1-6; D not certain. CDR1 and CDR2 from the germline V gene are SGHRS and YFSETQ. V gave up 2 bases and J gave up 0 bases, with 6 bases separating them. The CDR3 is 15 amino acids. This CDR3 reads CASSFGSSYNSPLHF. The DNA of the CDR3 is TGCGCCAGCAGCTTCGGTAGCTCCTATAATTCACCCCTCCACTTT.

The V call is TRBV6-5, the J call TRBJ2-7; TRBD2 aligns across 8 bases. CDR1 and CDR2 (germline): MNHEY, SVGAGI. Losses at the gene ends were 8 bases for V and 4 bases for J; bases not matched to a gene: 7. This CDR3 contains 13 residues. The CDR3 protein is CASGRGLEYEQYF. In DNA, the CDR3 is TGTGCCAGCGGAAGGGGACTAGAGTACGAGCAGTACTTC.

The genes are TRBV5-6 and TRBJ1-6, with D unclear. CDR3 size: 12 residues. V gave up 0 bases and J gave up 10 bases, with 5 bases separating them. In germline, CDR1 is SGHDT, CDR2 YYEEEE. This chain's CDR3 is CASSLGLSPLHF. CDR3 bases: TGTGCCAGCAGCTTGGGACTCTCACCCCTCCACTTT.

CDR3 DNA sequence: TGCGCCAGCAGCTTGGTTCCATCGGAGCAGTACTTC. Encoded protein: CASSLVPSEQYF. The rearrangement uses TRBV5-1 and TRBJ2-7; D not resolved. The CDR3 has 12 residues. V dropped 0 bases and J dropped 7 bases, with 8 bases sitting between them. Germline CDR1 SGHRS, CDR2 YFSETQ.

This chain connects TRBV9 to TRBJ1-3; D remains ambiguous. CDR1 SGDLS and CDR2 YYNGEE come from the germline V gene. The V gene lost 2 bases and the J gene lost 4 bases, with 7 bases spanning the gap. This CDR3 comprises 13 residues. CDR3 DNA sequence: TGTGCCAGCAGCGTGAATCTCGGAAACACCATATATTTT. Encoded protein: CASSVNLGNTIYF. Full variable domain (rest looked up from reference TRBV9 and TRBJ1-3): DSGVTQTPKHLITATGQRVTLRCSPRSGDLSVYWYQQSLDQGLQFLIQYYNGEERAKGNILERFSAQQFPDLHSELNLSSLELGDSALYFCASSVNLGNTIYFGEGSWLTVV.

The rearrangement joins TRBV4-2 to TRBJ2-5, with TRBD1 identical over 7 bases. The CDR3 is 14 residues long. V was pared by 3 bases and J by 2 bases, with 3 bases of the junction left unmatched. In germline, CDR1 is LGHNA, CDR2 YNFKEQ. CDR3 DNA sequence: TGTGCCAGCAGCCACCCGGACAGGCAAGAGACCCAGTACTTC. Protein: CASSHPDRQETQYF.

This chain links TRBV11-2 with TRBJ2-7, with 9 nucleotides matching TRBD2. The germline V gene encodes CDR1 SGHAT and CDR2 FQNNGV. J gave up 5 bases and V 2 bases, and 7 bases lay outside the gene matches. The CDR3 is 15 residues long. This CDR3 is CASSLLPSGTHEQYF. As DNA, the CDR3 is TGTGCCAGCAGCTTACTCCCTAGCGGGACCCACGAGCAGTACTTC.

The V gene is TRBV28, the J gene TRBJ2-1; 11 bases fit TRBD2. V was pared by 5 bases and J by 2 bases, with 8 bases of the junction left unmatched. This CDR3 spans 17 amino acids. Germline V lookup: CDR1 MDHEN, CDR2 SYDVKM. CDR3 residues: CASSPNSGRAAYNEQFF. The CDR3, as DNA: TGTGCCAGCAGTCCGAATAGCGGGAGGGCTGCCTACAATGAGCAGTTCTTC.

This chain links TRBV19 with TRBJ2-5, with 10 nucleotides matching TRBD1. The junction had 5 bases not matched to a gene; V was cut back by 6 bases and J by 4 bases. The CDR3 has 14 residues. The germline gives CDR1 LNHDA, CDR2 SQIVND (reference sequence). CDR3 in amino acids: CASSYRDRGETQYF. The CDR3 DNA sequence: TGTGCCAGTAGCTACCGGGACAGGGGAGAGACCCAGTACTTC.